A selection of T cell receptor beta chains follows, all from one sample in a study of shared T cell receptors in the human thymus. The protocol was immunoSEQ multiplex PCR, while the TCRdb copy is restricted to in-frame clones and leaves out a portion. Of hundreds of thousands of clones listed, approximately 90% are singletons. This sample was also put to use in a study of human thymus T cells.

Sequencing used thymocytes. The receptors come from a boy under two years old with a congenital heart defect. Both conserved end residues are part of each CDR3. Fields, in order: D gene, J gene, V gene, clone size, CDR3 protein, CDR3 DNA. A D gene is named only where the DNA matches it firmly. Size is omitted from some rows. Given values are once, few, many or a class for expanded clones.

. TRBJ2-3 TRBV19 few CASSEGDTQYF TGTGCCAGTAGTGAGGGAGATACGCAGTATTTT
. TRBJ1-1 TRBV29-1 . CSVVPNTVNTEAFF TGCAGCGTTGTTCCCAATACAGTGAACACTGAAGCTTTCTTT
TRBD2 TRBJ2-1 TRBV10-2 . CASGGTSGIHNEQFF TGCGCCAGCGGTGGGACTAGCGGCATCCACAATGAGCAGTTCTTC
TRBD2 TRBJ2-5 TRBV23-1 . CASSQSRVTSGRAEETQYF TGCGCCAGCAGTCAATCGCGAGTGACTAGCGGGAGGGCCGAAGAGACCCAGTACTTC
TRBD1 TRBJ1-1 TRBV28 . CASSLATGEWAEAFF TGTGCCAGCAGCCTCGCGACAGGGGAGTGGGCTGAAGCTTTCTTT
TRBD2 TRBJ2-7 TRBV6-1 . CASSEGQKREGALWEQYF TGTGCCAGCAGTGAAGGACAAAAGCGGGAGGGCGCCCTTTGGGAGCAGTACTTC
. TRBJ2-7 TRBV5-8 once CASSPPTEYEQYF TGTGCCAGCAGCCCCCCGACTGAGTACGAGCAGTACTTC
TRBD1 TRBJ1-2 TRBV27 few CASSLIPGQGGAYGYTF TGTGCCAGCAGTCTCATCCCGGGACAGGGGGGAGCCTATGGCTACACCTTC
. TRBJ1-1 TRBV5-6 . CASSLSYRDTEFF TGTGCCAGCAGTCTCTCTTACCGGGACACCGAGTTCTTT
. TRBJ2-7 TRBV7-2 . CASSPDPGLDSSFEQYF TGTGCCAGCAGCCCAGATCCGGGACTGGACTCCTCATTCGAGCAGTACTTC
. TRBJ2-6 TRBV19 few CASSTEGRGTGANVLTF TGTGCCAGTAGTACGGAGGGCAGGGGGACTGGGGCCAACGTCCTGACTTTC
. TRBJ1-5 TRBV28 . CASQQGYNQPQHF TGTGCCAGCCAGCAGGGTTACAATCAGCCCCAGCATTTT
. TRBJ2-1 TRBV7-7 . CASSLRERVEQFF TGTGCTAGCAGCTTGAGGGAAAGGGTCGAGCAGTTCTTC
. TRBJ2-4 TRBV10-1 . CASSPGLAKNIQYF TGCGCCAGCAGCCCGGGACTAGCCAAAAACATTCAGTACTTC
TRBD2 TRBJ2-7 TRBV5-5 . CASSWKPGTSGSASYEQYF TGTGCCAGCAGCTGGAAGCCCGGGACTAGCGGGAGTGCGTCCTACGAGCAGTACTTC
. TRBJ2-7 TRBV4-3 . CASSQDSGGLSSYEQYF TGCGCCAGCAGCCAAGATTCCGGAGGTCTAAGCTCCTACGAGCAGTACTTC
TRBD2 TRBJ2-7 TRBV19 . CASSIGEWGTSGIYEQYF TGTGCCAGTAGTATAGGAGAGTGGGGGACTAGCGGGATCTACGAGCAGTACTTC
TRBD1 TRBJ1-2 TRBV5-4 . CASSPRGTGDGYTF TGTGCCAGCAGCCCTCGTGGGACAGGGGATGGCTACACCTTC
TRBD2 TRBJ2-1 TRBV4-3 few CASSQDREDEVDNEQFF TGCGCCAGCAGCCAAGATCGGGAGGATGAAGTGGACAATGAGCAGTTCTTC
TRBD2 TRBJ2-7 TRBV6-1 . CASRSGGDEQYF TGTGCCAGCAGATCGGGGGGGGACGAGCAGTACTTC
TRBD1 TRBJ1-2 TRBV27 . CASSLHTPGQGALGGGYTF TGTGCCAGCAGCTTGCATACACCGGGACAGGGGGCCCTAGGGGGGGGCTACACCTTC
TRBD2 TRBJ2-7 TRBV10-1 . CASSQTEEIAGVPYEQYF TGCGCCAGCAGTCAGACCGAGGAAATAGCGGGAGTACCCTACGAGCAGTACTTC
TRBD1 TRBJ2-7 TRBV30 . CAWSNRGTYEQYF TGTGCCTGGAGTAACAGGGGGACCTACGAGCAGTACTTC